Below are 25 T cell receptor beta chains sequenced from a single sample in a study of blood T cell repertoires in COVID-19. Clones were read by immunoSEQ multiplex PCR, and TCRdb kept only the in-frame ones, dropping some. The sample holds more than 95,000 clones, roughly 90% seen once. The sample comprised peripheral blood. Source of these receptors: a woman aged 55-70 years with acute or convalescent COVID-19.

The genes are TRBV24-1 and TRBJ1-2; unclear D gene. V lost 3 bases and J 7 bases, leaving 11 bases between the germline ends. The CDR3 runs 13 residues. Germline loops: CDR1 KGHDR, CDR2 SFDVKD. DNA of the CDR3: TGTGCCACCAGTGATCGCGGGATGGTTGGCTACACCTTC. Its translation: CATSDRGMVGYTF.

V gene TRBV4-2 combines with J gene TRBJ1-1; no firm D call. From germline, CDR1 is LGHNA and CDR2 YNFKEQ. The CDR3 consists of 14 residues. Deletions cut 0 bases from V and 2 bases from J, with 7 bases between. CDR3 residues: CASSQDHGNTEAFF. CDR3 bases: TGTGCCAGCAGCCAAGATCACGGTAACACTGAAGCTTTCTTT.

This clone has more than one count but fewer than ten. The rearrangement uses TRBV9 and TRBJ1-2, with unresolved D. This CDR3 has 11 residues. Germline V gene data show CDR1 as SGDLS and CDR2 as YYNGEE. V dropped 4 bases and J dropped 5 bases, with 6 bases sitting between them. The CDR3 sequence: CASSSFYGYTF. The CDR3 nucleotides read TGTGCCAGCAGCTCGTTTTATGGCTACACCTTC.

This chain uses TRBV3-1 (or the pseudogene TRBV3-2) with TRBJ2-3; 8 nucleotides align to TRBD2. Looked up from germline, CDR1 is LGHDT and CDR2 is YNNKEL (reference sequence). The CDR3 spans 17 residues. The trim removed 5 bases at V and 0 bases at J, leaving 10 bases unmatched. CDR3 sequence reads: CASSYGLAETSTDTQYF. CDR3 nucleotides: TGTGCCAGCAGCTACGGACTAGCAGAGACTAGCACAGATACGCAGTATTTT.

V is TRBV29-1 and J is TRBJ2-5; D call uncertain. Germline V gene data show CDR1 as SQVTM and CDR2 as ANQGSEA. This CDR3 contains 10 residues. The germline V and J ends were trimmed by 7 bases and 3 bases, with 6 bases remaining between them. In DNA form, the CDR3 reads TGCAGCGGGAGCGAAGAGACCCAGTACTTC. As protein: CSGSEETQYF.

CDR3 sequence reads: CASSEQEVRGQPQHF. CDR3 sequence (DNA): TGTGCCAGCAGTGAACAAGAGGTCAGGGGACAGCCCCAGCATTTT. The chain combines TRBV2 with TRBJ1-5; D is possibly TRBD1 (6 bases). V was cut by 2 bases and J by 7 bases, with 15 bases left in between. The length of the CDR3 is 15 residues. From germline, CDR1 is SNHLY and CDR2 FYNNEI. Together with reference TRBV2 and TRBJ1-5, the CDR3 gives the full variable domain: EPEVTQTPSHQVTQMGQEVILRCVPISNHLYFYWYRQILGQKVEFLVSFYNNEISEKSEIFDDQFSVERPDGSNFTLKIRSTKLEDSAMYFCASSEQEVRGQPQHFGDGTRLSIL.

The rearrangement joins TRBV20-1 to TRBJ2-1; 12 bases line up with TRBD2. This CDR3 contains 13 residues. Germline V gene lookup returns CDR1 DFQATT and CDR2 SNEGSKA (reference sequence). V dropped 3 bases and J dropped 15; count of bases not matched to a gene: 9. Here the CDR3 DNA reads TGCAGTGCTAGTTACGCTAGCGGGAGGGCCGGGTTCTTC. It is translated as CSASYASGRAGFF.

The V gene is TRBV15, the J gene TRBJ2-1, with a weak D call TRBD1 (5 bases). The V end was cut by 5 bases, the J end by 15 bases, with 26 bases between. The CDR3 contains 15 residues. Looked up from germline, CDR1 is LNHNV and CDR2 is YYDKDF (reference sequence). The CDR3 reads CATSGPFGRAPSRFF. CDR3 coding DNA: TGTGCCACCAGCGGACCTTTTGGCAGGGCCCCATCGCGGTTCTTC. Full variable domain (missing parts from reference TRBV15 and TRBJ2-1): DAMVIQNPRYQVTQFGKPVTLSCSQTLNHNVMYWYQQKSSQAPKLLFHYYDKDFNNEADTPDNFQSRRPNTSFCFLDIRSPGLGDTAMYLCATSGPFGRAPSRFFGPGTRLTVL.

The rearrangement links TRBV5-1 to TRBJ2-7; no clear D gene. Germline V gene sequence: CDR1 SGHRS, CDR2 YFSETQ. CDR3 length: 14 amino acids. The ends were cut back, 7 bases at V and 1 base at J, with 15 bases in the middle. The CDR3 region has the DNA TGCGCCAGCGCTCCCGCTCACAGTTCCTACGAGCAGTACTTC. It specifies CASAPAHSSYEQYF.

The chain uses TRBV5-1 and TRBJ1-1; tentative D call: TRBD1 (6 bases). The CDR3 extends over 15 amino acids. Germline assignment: CDR1 SGHRS and CDR2 YFSETQ. Trimming removed 0 bases at V and 4 bases at J, with 13 bases between. This CDR3 reads CASSLDGGRGTEAFF. CDR3 coding DNA: TGCGCCAGCAGCTTGGATGGGGGCAGGGGCACTGAAGCTTTCTTT.

The rearrangement joins TRBV14 to TRBJ2-2, with a tentative D call TRBD2 (5 bases). In germline, CDR1 is SGHDN, CDR2 FVKESK. The CDR3 contains 14 residues. The V gene lost 2 bases and the J gene lost 6 bases, with 10 bases spanning the gap. The CDR3 sequence is CASSQSPGAGELFF. The CDR3 nucleotides read TGTGCCAGCAGCCAATCCCCCGGGGCCGGGGAGCTGTTTTTT. Complete variable domain (other parts from reference TRBV14 and TRBJ2-2): EAGVTQFPSHSVIEKGQTVTLRCDPISGHDNLYWYRRVMGKEIKFLLHFVKESKQDESGMPNNRFLAERTGGTYSTLKVQPAELEDSGVYFCASSQSPGAGELFFGEGSRLTVL.

V is TRBV7-3 and J is TRBJ2-3; TRBD1 matches 7 bases. With V trimmed by 5 bases and J by 4 bases, 6 bases remained unmatched. Looked up from germline, CDR1 is SGHTA and CDR2 is FQGTGA. The CDR3 extends over 14 amino acids. The CDR3 DNA is TGTGCCAGCAGCATAGTCGGACAGGCAGATACGCAGTATTTT. It encodes CASSIVGQADTQYF.

This sequence joins TRBV24-1 and TRBJ2-2; 7 bases fit TRBD1. There are 15 residues in the CDR3. V shed 3 bases, J shed 4 bases, and the junction held 4 bases outside the gene matches. Germline V CDR1 and CDR2: KGHDR, SFDVKD. CDR3 DNA: TGTGCCACCAGTGATGGGGGACAGCTCACCGGGGAGCTGTTTTTT. Its protein is CATSDGGQLTGELFF.

This chain links TRBV7-9 with TRBJ2-1; 7 nucleotides match TRBD2. V shed 2 bases and J 9 bases; nucleotides not matched to a gene: 7. Germline CDR1 and CDR2: SEHNR and FQNEAQ (reference sequence). The CDR3 length is 14 residues. CDR3 coding DNA: TGTGCCAGCAGCTTAAGGTGGGGGGGAGGTGAGCAGTTCTTC. Protein: CASSLRWGGGEQFF.

The rearrangement uses TRBV18 and TRBJ1-2; D call uncertain. This CDR3 contains 13 residues. Looked up from germline, CDR1 is KGHSH and CDR2 is LQKENI. The V and J ends lost 2 bases and 0 bases respectively, with 4 bases between them. Written as DNA, the CDR3 is TGTGCCAGCTCACCATCAGCTAACTATGGCTACACCTTC. Translated, it gives CASSPSANYGYTF.

V and J are TRBV5-8 and TRBJ2-1; 8 bases fit TRBD2. The ends lost 7 bases at V and 8 bases at J; junction bases unmatched: 8. This CDR3 has 13 amino acids. Germline CDR1 is SGHTS and CDR2 is YDEGEE. CDR3 protein: CASYGGRTDEQFF. The CDR3 region has the DNA TGTGCCAGCTATGGCGGGAGGACGGATGAGCAGTTCTTC.

The CDR3 DNA follows: TGTGCCAGCAGCCAAGATAGCCCTGGACAGGCAAATAACTATGGCTACACCTTC. Translation: CASSQDSPGQANNYGYTF. The V call is TRBV3-1 (or the pseudogene TRBV3-2), the J call TRBJ1-2; 7 bases line up with TRBD1. The CDR3 totals 18 residues. Trimming removed 0 bases from V and 1 base from J; junction bases left unmatched: 11. Germline CDR1 is LGHDT and CDR2 is YNNKEL (reference sequence).

The rearrangement uses TRBV7-3 and TRBJ2-3, with 12 bases matching TRBD2. Looked up from germline, CDR1 is SGHTA and CDR2 is FQGTGA. With V trimmed by 5 bases and J by 1 base, 4 bases remained unmatched. The CDR3 totals 16 residues. The CDR3 nucleotides are TGTGCCAGCAGCAAGACTAGCGGGAGCGGCACAGATACGCAGTATTTT. Protein product: CASSKTSGSGTDTQYF.

The V call is TRBV2, the J call TRBJ1-4, with a possible D match to TRBD1 (5 bases). In germline, CDR1 is SNHLY, CDR2 FYNNEI. The CDR3 sequence is 13 residues long. V was clipped by 7 bases and J by 7 bases, with 13 bases between them. In DNA, the CDR3 is TGTGCCAGCAATGGGGGGGTTTCTGAAAAACTGTTTTTT. Protein: CASNGGVSEKLFF.

V gene TRBV3-1 (or the pseudogene TRBV3-2) combines with J gene TRBJ1-2; the match to TRBD1 covers 9 bases. V lost 3 bases to trimming and J lost 5 bases; unmatched junction nucleotides: 4. CDR3 length: 14 residues. CDR1 and CDR2 from the germline V gene are LGHDT and YNNKEL (reference sequence). The CDR3 loop is CASSQDRGRYGYTF. As DNA, the CDR3 is TGTGCCAGCAGCCAGGACAGGGGTCGGTATGGCTACACCTTC.

This CDR3 reads CASSYGHQSGYGYTF. The CDR3 DNA reads as TGTGCCAGCAGTTACGGGCACCAGAGCGGCTATGGCTACACCTTC. The chain has TRBV6-6 and TRBJ1-2; D is uncertain. The CDR3 has 15 amino acids. Trimming stripped 2 bases from V and 4 bases from J, with 14 bases between. Germline CDR1 reads MNHNY; CDR2 reads SVGAGI (reference sequence).

The chain combines TRBV18 with TRBJ1-3; TRBD1 aligns across 10 bases. Germline CDR1 is KGHSH and CDR2 is LQKENI. This CDR3 spans 16 amino acids. The V and J ends lost 3 bases and 0 bases, in that order; junction bases with no gene match: 2. CDR3 residues: CASSPGQGVSGNTIYF. CDR3 coding DNA: TGTGCCAGCTCACCCGGACAGGGGGTCTCTGGAAACACCATATATTTT.

This clone was detected only a few times. The chain carries TRBV10-3 and TRBJ1-2; 10 bases agree with TRBD1. The CDR3 has 14 amino acids. The germline gives CDR1 ENHRY, CDR2 SYGVKD. J lost 3 bases, V lost 6 bases, and 4 bases had no gene match. Here the CDR3 reads CAISLGQGDYGYTF. The CDR3 nucleotides read TGTGCCATCAGCCTCGGACAGGGGGACTATGGCTACACCTTC.

The chain couples TRBV6-6 to TRBJ1-4; D not resolved. CDR3 length equals 12 residues. Germline V lookup: CDR1 MNHNY, CDR2 SVGAGI (reference sequence). The V end was cut by 2 bases, the J end by 8 bases, with 6 bases between. The CDR3 DNA reads as TGTGCCAGCAGTTACGGGGAGGAAAAACTGTTTTTT. It translates to CASSYGEEKLFF.

This rearrangement joins TRBV5-5 to TRBJ1-5; the D gene is possibly TRBD1 (6 bases). The CDR3 spans 16 residues. Deletions cut 0 bases from V and 10 bases from J, with 20 bases between. CDR1 is SGHKS and CDR2 is YYEKEE in the germline V gene (reference sequence). CDR3 sequence reads: CASSLVLPRGEGPQHF. The CDR3 nucleotides read TGTGCCAGCAGCTTGGTGTTGCCCAGGGGAGAGGGCCCCCAGCATTTT.